Relative to its sample, the clone carrying this TCR beta chain is medium-sized. The antigen is not known. A library prepared for alpha chains yielded this beta chain as an off-target read; its size is of little meaning. These data are taken from a study of spatial heterogeneity in lung cancer. At the level of the study: The study observed each unique TCR and UMI combination more than ten times on average in raw reads.

TCRdb re-analysed the 5' RACE reads in MiXCR, keeping a single row per CDR3 protein. The sample consists of a few thousand distinct CDR3 sequences, around 15% of them appearing once. Study results and limitations: The number of expanded tumor alpha and beta chains correlated with mutation number. The estimated TCR-seq coverage of tumor T cells amounted to approximately 7.3% when looking at alpha chains and about 12% when looking at beta chains.

CDR3 length: 13 residues. V lost 6 bases, J lost 6 bases, and 3 bases stayed unmatched. CDR1 is SEHNR and CDR2 is FQNEAQ in the germline V gene (reference sequence). Stated time point: sample taken at primary tumor resection. Whole RNA, isolated from tumor, nontumor lung or frozen PBMC, was sequenced without prior sorting. The source is a male donor with early-stage non-small cell lung cancer. This sample comprised lung tumor tissue, obtained at surgery. The chain carries TRBV7-9 and TRBJ2-2; 8 bases map to TRBD1. The CDR3 sequence: CASSTQGAGELFF. The DNA of the CDR3 is TGTGCCAGCAGTACACAGGGGGCCGGGGAGCTGTTTTTT.